This T cell receptor beta chain appears in the sequencing data of a study of T cell responses to AZD1222 COVID-19 vaccine. The CDR3 contains 15 residues. V was trimmed by 3 bases and J by 0 bases, leaving 9 bases between them. Looked up from germline, CDR1 is SNHLY and CDR2 is FYNNEI. This clone was picked up one time. TCRdb's copy holds only in-frame clones and misses some; the assay was immunoSEQ multiplex PCR. The repertoire holds around 90,000 clones, about 88% seen once, with about an eighth in the top ten. This sample comprised peripheral blood, obtained on day 0 of AZD1222 vaccination. This chain joins TRBV2 and TRBJ1-3; D gene unclear. The receptor was isolated from an adult in good health. The CDR3 bases are TGTGCCAGCAGTGATGAGGCGTACTCTGGAAACACCATATATTTT. It is translated as CASSDEAYSGNTIYF.